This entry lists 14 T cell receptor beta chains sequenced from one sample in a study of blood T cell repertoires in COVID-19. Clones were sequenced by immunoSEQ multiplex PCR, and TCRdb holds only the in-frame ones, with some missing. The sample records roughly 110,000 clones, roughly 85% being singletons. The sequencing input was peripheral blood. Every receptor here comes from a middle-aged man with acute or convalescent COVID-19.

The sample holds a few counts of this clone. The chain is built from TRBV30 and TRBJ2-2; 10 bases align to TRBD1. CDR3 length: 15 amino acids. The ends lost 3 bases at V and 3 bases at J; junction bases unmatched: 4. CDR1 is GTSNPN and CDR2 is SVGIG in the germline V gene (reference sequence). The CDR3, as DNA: TGTGCCTGGAGGGGAGGACAGGGGGACACCGGGGAGCTGTTTTTT. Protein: CAWRGGQGDTGELFF. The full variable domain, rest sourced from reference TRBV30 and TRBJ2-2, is SQTIHQWPATLVQPVGSPLSLECTVEGTSNPNLYWYRQAAGRGLQLLFYSVGIGQISSEVPQNLSASRPQDRQFILSSKKLLLSDSGFYLCAWRGGQGDTGELFFGEGSRLTVL.

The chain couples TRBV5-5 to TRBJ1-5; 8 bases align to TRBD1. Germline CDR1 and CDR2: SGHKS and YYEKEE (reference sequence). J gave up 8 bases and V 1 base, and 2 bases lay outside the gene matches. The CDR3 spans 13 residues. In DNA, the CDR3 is TGTGCCAGCAGCTTGCAGGGGGCCAAGCCCCAGCATTTT. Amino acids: CASSLQGAKPQHF.

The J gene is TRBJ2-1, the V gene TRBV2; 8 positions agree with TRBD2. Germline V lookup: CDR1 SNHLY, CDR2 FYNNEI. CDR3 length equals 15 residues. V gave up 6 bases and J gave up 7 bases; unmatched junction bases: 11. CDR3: CASSYPLGGVNEQFF. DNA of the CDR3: TGTGCCAGCAGCTACCCGCTCGGGGGGGTAAATGAGCAGTTCTTC. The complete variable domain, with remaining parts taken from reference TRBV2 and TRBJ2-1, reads EPEVTQTPSHQVTQMGQEVILRCVPISNHLYFYWYRQILGQKVEFLVSFYNNEISEKSEIFDDQFSVERPDGSNFTLKIRSTKLEDSAMYFCASSYPLGGVNEQFFGPGTRLTVL.

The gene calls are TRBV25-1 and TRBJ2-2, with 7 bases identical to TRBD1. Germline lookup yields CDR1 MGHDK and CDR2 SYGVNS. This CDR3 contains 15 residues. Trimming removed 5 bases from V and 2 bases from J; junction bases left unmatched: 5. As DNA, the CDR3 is TGTGCCAGCAGTTCTAAGGGGGCCAACACCGGGGAGCTGTTTTTT. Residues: CASSSKGANTGELFF. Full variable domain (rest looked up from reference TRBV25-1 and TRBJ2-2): EADIYQTPRYLVIGTGKKITLECSQTMGHDKMYWYQQDPGMELHLIHYSYGVNSTEKGDLSSESTVSRIRTEHFPLTLESARPSHTSQYLCASSSKGANTGELFFGEGSRLTVL.

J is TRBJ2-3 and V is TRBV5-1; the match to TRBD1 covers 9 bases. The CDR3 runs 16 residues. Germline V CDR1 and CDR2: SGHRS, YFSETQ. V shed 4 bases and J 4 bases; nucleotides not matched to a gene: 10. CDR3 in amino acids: CASSARDRDGSDTQYF. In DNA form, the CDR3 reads TGCGCCAGCAGCGCCCGGGACAGGGACGGTTCAGATACGCAGTATTTT.

As DNA, the CDR3 is TGTGCCAGCTTCCAGGACAGGTCTAATGAAAAACTGTTTTTT. Its protein is CASFQDRSNEKLFF. The chain is built from TRBV18 and TRBJ1-4, with 7 bases lining up with TRBD1. CDR1 is KGHSH and CDR2 is LQKENI in the germline V gene. The CDR3 is 14 residues long. The junction had 5 bases not matched to a gene; V was cut back by 7 bases and J by 3 bases.

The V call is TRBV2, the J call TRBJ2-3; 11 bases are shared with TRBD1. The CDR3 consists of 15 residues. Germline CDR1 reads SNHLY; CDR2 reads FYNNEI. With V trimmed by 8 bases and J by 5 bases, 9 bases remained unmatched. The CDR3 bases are TGTGCCAGCCTACCGGGACAGGGGGATGAAGATACGCAGTATTTT. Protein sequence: CASLPGQGDEDTQYF.

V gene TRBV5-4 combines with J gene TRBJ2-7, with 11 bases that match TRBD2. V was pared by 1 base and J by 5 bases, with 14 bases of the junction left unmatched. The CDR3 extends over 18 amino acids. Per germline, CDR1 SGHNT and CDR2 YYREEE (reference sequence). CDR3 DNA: TGTGCCAGCAGCTTGAGTCGCGGTTTAGCGGGGGGGAACAACGAGCAGTACTTC. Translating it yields CASSLSRGLAGGNNEQYF.

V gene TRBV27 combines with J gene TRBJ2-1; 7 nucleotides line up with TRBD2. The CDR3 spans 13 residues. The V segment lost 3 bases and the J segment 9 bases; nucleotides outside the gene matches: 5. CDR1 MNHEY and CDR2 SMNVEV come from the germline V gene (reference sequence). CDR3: CASSFWGGGEQFF. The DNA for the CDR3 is TGTGCCAGCAGTTTTTGGGGGGGAGGTGAGCAGTTCTTC.

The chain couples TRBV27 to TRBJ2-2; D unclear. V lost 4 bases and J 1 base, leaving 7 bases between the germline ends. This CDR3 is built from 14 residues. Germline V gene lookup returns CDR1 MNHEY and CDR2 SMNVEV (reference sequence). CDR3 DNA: TGTGCCAGCAGTTCGACAATGAACACCGGGGAGCTGTTTTTT. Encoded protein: CASSSTMNTGELFF.

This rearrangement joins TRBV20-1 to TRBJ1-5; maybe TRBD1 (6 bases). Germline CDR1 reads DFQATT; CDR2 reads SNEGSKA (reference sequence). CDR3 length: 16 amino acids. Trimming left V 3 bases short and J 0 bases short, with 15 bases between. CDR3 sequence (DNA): TGCAGTGCTAGTGGGCGAGAGGGGGTTAGCAATCAGCCCCAGCATTTT. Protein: CSASGREGVSNQPQHF.

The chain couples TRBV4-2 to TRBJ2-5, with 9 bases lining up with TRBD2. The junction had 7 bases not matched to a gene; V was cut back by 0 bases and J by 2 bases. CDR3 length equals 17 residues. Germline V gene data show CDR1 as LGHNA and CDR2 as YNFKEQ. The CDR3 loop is CASSQDWLAGAQETQYF. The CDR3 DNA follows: TGTGCCAGCAGCCAAGATTGGTTAGCGGGGGCACAAGAGACCCAGTACTTC.

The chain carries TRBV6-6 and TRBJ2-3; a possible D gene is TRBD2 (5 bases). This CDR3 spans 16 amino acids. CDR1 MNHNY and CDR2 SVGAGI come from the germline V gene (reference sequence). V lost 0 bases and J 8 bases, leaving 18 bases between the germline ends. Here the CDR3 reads CASSYSGVGYGGTQYF. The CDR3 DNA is TGTGCCAGCAGTTACTCCGGGGTAGGCTACGGCGGTACGCAGTATTTT.

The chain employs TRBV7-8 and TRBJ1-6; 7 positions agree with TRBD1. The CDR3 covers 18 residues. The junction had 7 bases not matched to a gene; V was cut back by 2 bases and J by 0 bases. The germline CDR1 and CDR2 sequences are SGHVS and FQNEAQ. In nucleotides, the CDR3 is TGTGCCAGCAGCTTATTTTCTCAGGGGGGCTCCTATAATTCACCCCTCCACTTT. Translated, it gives CASSLFSQGGSYNSPLHF.